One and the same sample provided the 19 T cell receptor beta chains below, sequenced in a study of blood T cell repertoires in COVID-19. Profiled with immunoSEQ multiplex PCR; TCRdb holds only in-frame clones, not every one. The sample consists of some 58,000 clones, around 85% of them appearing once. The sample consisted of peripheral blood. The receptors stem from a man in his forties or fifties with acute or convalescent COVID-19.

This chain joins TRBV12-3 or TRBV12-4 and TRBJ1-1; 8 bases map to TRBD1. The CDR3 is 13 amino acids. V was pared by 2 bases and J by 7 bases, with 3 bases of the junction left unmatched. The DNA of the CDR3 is TGTGCCAGCAGTTTACAGGGGGCGTTTGAAGCTTTCTTT. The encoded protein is CASSLQGAFEAFF.

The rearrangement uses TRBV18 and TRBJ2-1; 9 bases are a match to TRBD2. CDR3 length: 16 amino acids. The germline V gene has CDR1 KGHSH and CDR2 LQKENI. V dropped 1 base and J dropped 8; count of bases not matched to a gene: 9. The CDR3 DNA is TGTGCCAGCTCACCACTAGCGGGGGCCCCTTTGGATGAGCAGTTCTTC. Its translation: CASSPLAGAPLDEQFF. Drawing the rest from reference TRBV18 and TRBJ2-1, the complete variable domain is NAGVMQNPRHLVRRRGQEARLRCSPMKGHSHVYWYRQLPEEGLKFMVYLQKENIIDESGMPKERFSAEFPKEGPSILRIQQVVRGDSAAYFCASSPLAGAPLDEQFFGPGTRLTVL.

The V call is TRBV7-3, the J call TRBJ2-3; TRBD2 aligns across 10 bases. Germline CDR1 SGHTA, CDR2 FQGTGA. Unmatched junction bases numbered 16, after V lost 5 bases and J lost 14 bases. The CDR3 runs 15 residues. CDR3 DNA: TGTGCCAGCAGCCCCCGGCCGGCTAGCGGGGGCCCGCGGTATTTT. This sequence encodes CASSPRPASGGPRYF.

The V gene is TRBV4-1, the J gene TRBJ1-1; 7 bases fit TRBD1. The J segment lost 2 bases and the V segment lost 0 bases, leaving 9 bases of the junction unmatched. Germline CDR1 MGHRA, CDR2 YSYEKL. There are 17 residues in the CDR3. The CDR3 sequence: CASSQDSDRARNTEAFF. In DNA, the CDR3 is TGCGCCAGCAGCCAAGACTCAGACAGGGCAAGAAACACTGAAGCTTTCTTT.

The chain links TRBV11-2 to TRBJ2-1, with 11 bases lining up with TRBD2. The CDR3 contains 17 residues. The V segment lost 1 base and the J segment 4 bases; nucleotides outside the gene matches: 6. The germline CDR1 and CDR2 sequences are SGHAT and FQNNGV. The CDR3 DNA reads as TGTGCCAGCAGCTTAGTGGGGGGGACTAGCGGTTACAATGAGCAGTTCTTC. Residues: CASSLVGGTSGYNEQFF.

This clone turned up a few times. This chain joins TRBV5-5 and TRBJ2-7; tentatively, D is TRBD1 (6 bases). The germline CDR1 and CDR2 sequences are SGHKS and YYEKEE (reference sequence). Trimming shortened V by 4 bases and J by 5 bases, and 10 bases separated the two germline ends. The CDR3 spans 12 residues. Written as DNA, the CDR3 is TGTGCCAGCAGCCGCAGGGGTGACGAGCAGTACTTC. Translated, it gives CASSRRGDEQYF.

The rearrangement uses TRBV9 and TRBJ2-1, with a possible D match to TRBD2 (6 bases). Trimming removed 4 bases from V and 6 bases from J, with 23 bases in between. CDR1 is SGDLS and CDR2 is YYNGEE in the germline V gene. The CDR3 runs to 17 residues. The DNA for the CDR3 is TGTGCCAGCAGCCCCTCGTCGTCGGGGAGGTCGGGCAATGAGCAGTTCTTC. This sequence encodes CASSPSSSGRSGNEQFF.

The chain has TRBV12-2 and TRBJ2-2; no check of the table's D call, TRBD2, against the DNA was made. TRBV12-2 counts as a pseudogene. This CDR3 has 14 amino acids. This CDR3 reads CASRFMGGTGELFF. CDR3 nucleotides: TGTGCAAGTCGCTTTATGGGGGGCACCGGGGAGCTGTTTTTT.

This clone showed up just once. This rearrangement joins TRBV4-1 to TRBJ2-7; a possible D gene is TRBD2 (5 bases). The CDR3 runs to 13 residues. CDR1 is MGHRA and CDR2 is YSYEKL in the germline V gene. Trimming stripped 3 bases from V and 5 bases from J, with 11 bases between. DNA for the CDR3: TGCGCCAGCAGCCAGATACGGGGAGACGAGCAGTACTTC. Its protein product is CASSQIRGDEQYF.

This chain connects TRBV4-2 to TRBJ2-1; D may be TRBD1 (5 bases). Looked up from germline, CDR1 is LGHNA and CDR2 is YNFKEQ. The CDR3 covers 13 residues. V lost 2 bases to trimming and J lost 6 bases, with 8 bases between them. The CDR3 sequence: CASSQFDSNEQFF. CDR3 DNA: TGTGCCAGCAGCCAATTCGACAGCAATGAGCAGTTCTTC.

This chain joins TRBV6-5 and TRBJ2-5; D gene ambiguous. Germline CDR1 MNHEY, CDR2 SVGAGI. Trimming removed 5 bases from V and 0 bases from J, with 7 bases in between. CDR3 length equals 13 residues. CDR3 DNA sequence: TGTGCCAGCAGTCCCGAGTACCAAGAGACCCAGTACTTC. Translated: CASSPEYQETQYF.

The CDR3 loop is CASSFGGTSWSMNTEAFF. CDR3 in DNA: TGCGCCAGCAGCTTTGGGGGGACGTCTTGGAGCATGAACACTGAAGCTTTCTTT. The chain is built from TRBV5-1 and TRBJ1-1; D perhaps matches TRBD1 (5 bases). V gave up 2 bases and J gave up 0 bases, with 20 bases separating them. Germline V CDR1 and CDR2: SGHRS, YFSETQ. The CDR3 has 18 residues.

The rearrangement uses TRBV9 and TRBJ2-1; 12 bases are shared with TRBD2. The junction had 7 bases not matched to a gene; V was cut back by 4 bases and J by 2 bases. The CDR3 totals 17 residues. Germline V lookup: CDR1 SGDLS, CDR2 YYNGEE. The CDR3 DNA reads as TGTGCCAGCAGCCCCCACGGACTAGCGGGGACCTACAATGAGCAGTTCTTC. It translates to CASSPHGLAGTYNEQFF.

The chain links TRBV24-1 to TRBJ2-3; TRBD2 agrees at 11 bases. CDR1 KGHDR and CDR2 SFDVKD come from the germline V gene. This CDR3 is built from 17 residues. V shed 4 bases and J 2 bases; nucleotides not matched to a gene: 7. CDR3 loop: CATSDLTSGGLTDTQYF. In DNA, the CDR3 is TGTGCCACCAGTGACCTAACTAGCGGGGGACTCACAGATACGCAGTATTTT.

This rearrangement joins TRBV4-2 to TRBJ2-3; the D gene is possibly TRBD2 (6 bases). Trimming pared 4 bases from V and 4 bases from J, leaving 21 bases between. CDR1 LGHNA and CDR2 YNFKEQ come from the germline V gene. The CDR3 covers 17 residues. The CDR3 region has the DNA TGTGCCAGCAGCCCCATAGGGCGAATCGGGAGCGCAGATACGCAGTATTTT. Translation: CASSPIGRIGSADTQYF.

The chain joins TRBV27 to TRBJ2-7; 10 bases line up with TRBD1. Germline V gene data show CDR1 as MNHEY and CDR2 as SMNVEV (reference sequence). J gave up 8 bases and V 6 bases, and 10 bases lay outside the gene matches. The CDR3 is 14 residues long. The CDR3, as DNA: TGTGCCAGCAGGACGGGACAGGGGCCTACGAAGCAGTACTTC. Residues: CASRTGQGPTKQYF.

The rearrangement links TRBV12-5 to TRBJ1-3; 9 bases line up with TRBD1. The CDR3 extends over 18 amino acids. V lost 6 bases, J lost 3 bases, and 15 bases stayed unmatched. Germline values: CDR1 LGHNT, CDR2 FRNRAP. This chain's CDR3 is CASGPLVGQGRGGNTIYF. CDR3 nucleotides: TGTGCTAGTGGACCCCTAGTTGGACAGGGGAGAGGTGGAAACACCATATATTTT.

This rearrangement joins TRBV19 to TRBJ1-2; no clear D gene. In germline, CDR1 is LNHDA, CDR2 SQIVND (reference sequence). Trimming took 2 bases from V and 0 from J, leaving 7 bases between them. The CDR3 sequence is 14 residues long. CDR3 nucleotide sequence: TGTGCCAGTAGTATATTACTCTCTAACTATGGCTACACCTTC. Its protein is CASSILLSNYGYTF.

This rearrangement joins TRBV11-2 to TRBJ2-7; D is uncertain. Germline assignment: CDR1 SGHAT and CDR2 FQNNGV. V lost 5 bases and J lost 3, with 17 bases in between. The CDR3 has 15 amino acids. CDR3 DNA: TGTGCCAGCAGCCCTGGAGTGAATCTCCTCTACGAGCAGTACTTC. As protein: CASSPGVNLLYEQYF.